Sequencing of this T cell receptor (beta chain) was carried out in a study of blood T cell repertoires in COVID-19. Looking at the study overall: Samples taken during acute and convalescent COVID-19 were collected in the United States, Italy and Spain. PBMCs, B-cell-depleted T cells, or T cells provided the cDNA or gDNA that made up the material.

In the original workflow: Cell counts per sample came from amplifying reference gene primers. Assay used: immunoSEQ multiplex PCR; TCRdb lists only in-frame clones, some missing. The V and J calls and clone size are taken from that table; D and trimming were inferred from the DNA. The data show 360,000 or so clones, with over 80% seen just once and about 4.9% held by the top ten. All enrollees were about 18 to 89 years old and from 25 or so US areas. From germline, CDR1 is SGHAT and CDR2 FQNNGV. This CDR3 region has 16 residues. V shed 0 bases and J 2 bases; nucleotides not matched to a gene: 4. Sequencing was done on a sample of PBMCs or T cells enriched from blood (not recorded which). The V call is TRBV11-2, the J call TRBJ1-2, with 9 positions matching TRBD1. The source of this sequence is a woman aged 50 to 65 who had recovered from COVID-19. The CDR3 sequence: CASSLDGTGRNYGYTF. The CDR3 DNA is TGTGCCAGCAGCTTAGATGGGACAGGGCGCAACTATGGCTACACCTTC.